The clone carrying this T cell receptor (beta chain) has a single count. In the study's own analysis: Estimation of nucleated cell counts was performed using reference gene primer amplification. Method: immunoSEQ multiplex PCR; TCRdb's copy keeps in-frame clones and lacks some. The DNA was the basis for D and trimming; V, J and clone size are from that table. Of tens of thousands of clones listed, less than 85% are singletons. The V gene end was trimmed by 4 bases and the J gene end by 6 bases; junction bases not matched to a gene: 13. The CDR3 contains 17 residues. The germline CDR1 and CDR2 sequences are SGHRS and YFSETQ. The sample is drawn from a study of blood T cell repertoires in COVID-19. Study context: Samples representing acute and convalescent COVID-19 were sourced from the United States, Italy and Spain. PBMCs, B-cell-depleted T cells, or T cells provided the cDNA or gDNA that made up the material.

Input material: peripheral blood. The receptor was derived from an older woman with acute or convalescent COVID-19. The chain recombines TRBV5-1 with TRBJ1-4; 9 bases line up with TRBD1. The CDR3 spells CASSPWGQGFTDEKLFF. CDR3 in DNA: TGCGCCAGCAGCCCCTGGGGACAGGGATTCACTGATGAAAAACTGTTTTTT.